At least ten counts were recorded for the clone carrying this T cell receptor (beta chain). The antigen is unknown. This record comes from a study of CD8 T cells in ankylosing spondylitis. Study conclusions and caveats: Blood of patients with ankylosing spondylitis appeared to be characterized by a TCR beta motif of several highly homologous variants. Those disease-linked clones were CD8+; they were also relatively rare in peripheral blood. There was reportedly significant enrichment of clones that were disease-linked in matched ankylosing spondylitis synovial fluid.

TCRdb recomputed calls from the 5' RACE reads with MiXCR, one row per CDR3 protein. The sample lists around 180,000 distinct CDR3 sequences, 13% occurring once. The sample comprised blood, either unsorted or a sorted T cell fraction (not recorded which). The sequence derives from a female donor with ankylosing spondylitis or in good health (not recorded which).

For the CDR3, the DNA is TGTGCCAGCAATCTTGGGCCCGTCTCTGGAAACACCATATATTTT. This translates into CASNLGPVSGNTIYF. V gene TRBV28 combines with J gene TRBJ1-3; D uncertain. Germline V gene lookup returns CDR1 MDHEN and CDR2 SYDVKM. V lost 7 bases to trimming and J lost 0 bases, with 13 bases between them. The CDR3 is made up of 15 amino acids. The entire variable domain, with the rest obtained from reference TRBV28 and TRBJ1-3, is as follows: DVKVTQSSRYLVKRTGEKVFLECVQDMDHENMFWYRQDPGLGLRLIYFSYDVKMKEKGDIPEGYSVSREKKERFSLILESASTNQTSMYLCASNLGPVSGNTIYFGEGSWLTVV.